Presented here are 6 T cell receptor beta chains from one specimen sequenced in a study of blood T cell repertoires in COVID-19. The data were produced by immunoSEQ multiplex PCR, yet TCRdb's version contains in-frame clones alone and is incomplete. The table lists some 96,000 clones, less than 90% of them singletons. Material for sequencing was peripheral blood. The source of these receptors is a human donor in a cohort sampled during active COVID-19.

V is TRBV19 and J is TRBJ2-6, with D perhaps matching TRBD1 (6 bases). Per the germline V gene, CDR1 is LNHDA and CDR2 is SQIVND (reference sequence). CDR3 length: 18 amino acids. Trimming pared 5 bases from V and 0 bases from J, leaving 17 bases between. Written as DNA, the CDR3 is TGTGCCAGTAGTTCATACAGGGCTACCTACTCTGGGGCCAACGTCCTGACTTTC. It specifies CASSSYRATYSGANVLTF.

This rearrangement joins TRBV4-2 to TRBJ1-4; D perhaps matches TRBD1 (6 bases). Germline V gene sequence: CDR1 LGHNA, CDR2 YNFKEQ. This CDR3 comprises 18 residues. V was clipped by 3 bases and J by 3 bases, with 20 bases between them. CDR3 sequence (DNA): TGTGCCAGCAGCCAGGGCTTGTCCCGGGACACTCCTAATGAAAAACTGTTTTTT. The encoded protein is CASSQGLSRDTPNEKLFF.

The chain combines TRBV28 with TRBJ2-1; 14 bases line up with TRBD2. With V trimmed by 5 bases and J by 3 bases, 15 bases remained unmatched. There are 20 residues in the CDR3. Per germline, CDR1 MDHEN and CDR2 SYDVKM. CDR3 DNA sequence: TGTGCCAGCAGTGGTAATACCGCAGCGGGACTAGCGGGGGACTACAATGAGCAGTTCTTC. Translated, it gives CASSGNTAAGLAGDYNEQFF.

The chain joins TRBV4-1 to TRBJ2-7; the D is unclear. The CDR3 loop spans 14 amino acids. The V end was cut by 0 bases, the J end by 0 bases, with 6 bases between. Germline CDR1 MGHRA, CDR2 YSYEKL. The CDR3 region is CASSQETYSYEQYF. CDR3 coding DNA: TGCGCCAGCAGCCAAGAAACTTACTCCTACGAGCAGTACTTC.

This chain connects TRBV5-1 to TRBJ2-1; the match to TRBD1 covers 9 bases. The CDR3 consists of 15 residues. The germline gives CDR1 SGHRS, CDR2 YFSETQ. The V gene end was trimmed by 4 bases and the J gene end by 8 bases; junction bases not matched to a gene: 10. The CDR3, as DNA: TGCGCCAGCAGCCAGTCGGGACAGGGTTTCTATGAGCAGTTCTTC. It codes for CASSQSGQGFYEQFF.

The V gene is TRBV6-5, the J gene TRBJ1-1, with 7 bases matching TRBD1. The CDR3 runs to 16 residues. CDR1 is MNHEY, CDR2 SVGAGI, per germline. J lost 1 base, V lost 2 bases, and 7 bases had no gene match. Written as DNA, the CDR3 is TGTGCCAGCAGTTACCGACGACAGGGAGGGAACACTGAAGCTTTCTTT. Translation: CASSYRRQGGNTEAFF.